This section outlines one TCR beta chain sequence together with its context. Its antigen is currently unknown. Alongside a J-beta primer mix, a sample-barcoded 5' primer served in a second PCR lasting roughly 6 to 11 cycles. Template switching added a 12-random-nucleotide identifier to every cDNA molecule. MiXCR, run by TCRdb on the 5' RACE reads, gives a single entry per CDR3 protein. Among under 1 million distinct CDR3 sequences listed, roughly 44% were seen once. This specimen comes from a study of blood T cells in healthy people across ages. Study-level results: Diversity was higher, and naive CD4+ cells more numerous, in long-lived donors than in aged donors. Donor CMV status was unknown, possibly confounding expanded clonotype changes.

V was pared by 4 bases and J by 9 bases, with 23 bases between. This CDR3 is built from 15 residues. CDR1 is SGHRS, CDR2 YFSETQ, per germline. The study drew donors from healthy Caucasian individuals in Russia aged roughly 6 to 90. Sequenced material: blood. This sequence originates from a man between 60 and 70 years old in good health. The V and J genes are TRBV5-1 and TRBJ2-7; TRBD2 is a possible D gene (5 bases). The CDR3, as DNA: TGCGCCAGCAGCCCCGAGGACGGGGTAATAGATACGCAGTACTTC. As protein: CASSPEDGVIDTQYF.